The 18 T cell receptor beta chains below come from one sample, sequenced in a study of blood T cell repertoires in COVID-19. TCRdb's copy holds only in-frame clones and misses some; the assay was immunoSEQ multiplex PCR. The table has about 200,000 clones, approximately 84% seen once. The sample taken for sequencing was peripheral blood. These receptor sequences come from a human donor with acute or convalescent COVID-19. The donor label of this sample is uncertain.

This clone was seen only a few times. The chain recombines TRBV7-3 with TRBJ2-1; unclear D gene. The V end was cut by 1 base, the J end by 8 bases, with 9 bases between. Germline assignment: CDR1 SGHTA and CDR2 FQGTGA. The CDR3 runs 13 residues. The CDR3 loop reads CASSLRRGDEQFF. The CDR3 DNA sequence: TGTGCCAGCAGCTTAAGACGAGGAGATGAGCAGTTCTTC.

This clone was detected only once. The V and J genes are TRBV6-5 and TRBJ1-2, with no clear D. The germline gives CDR1 MNHEY, CDR2 SVGAGI. CDR3 length equals 15 residues. Trimming pared 1 base from V and 5 bases from J, leaving 14 bases between. CDR3 bases: TGTGCCAGCAGTTACTTTCAGGCCTCAGGTTATGGCTACACCTTC. Translated: CASSYFQASGYGYTF.

The chain combines TRBV28 with TRBJ1-5; D might be TRBD1 (6 bases). This CDR3 has 15 residues. Per germline, CDR1 MDHEN and CDR2 SYDVKM. V lost 4 bases to trimming and J lost 6 bases, with 16 bases between them. The CDR3 coding sequence is TGTGCCAGCAGTTACCCCGGGAAAGGGGGTCAGCCCCAGCATTTT. This codes for CASSYPGKGGQPQHF.

A few counts support this clone. The chain uses TRBV15 and TRBJ2-1; possibly TRBD2 for D (7 bases). Germline values: CDR1 LNHNV, CDR2 YYDKDF (reference sequence). CDR3 length: 15 amino acids. Between the trimmed V and J ends, which lost 8 bases and 5 bases, there was a span of 19 bases. CDR3 nucleotide sequence: TGTGCCACCCTCCCGGGGGGCAGGGCTGACAATGAGCAGTTCTTC. This encodes CATLPGGRADNEQFF.

The chain couples TRBV3-1 (or the pseudogene TRBV3-2) to TRBJ2-1, with TRBD1 matching 9 bases. J lost 6 bases, V lost 4 bases, and 13 bases had no gene match. The CDR3 loop spans 17 amino acids. In germline, CDR1 is LGHDT, CDR2 YNNKEL (reference sequence). This chain's CDR3 is CASSPHRGTGITNEQFF. The CDR3 coding sequence is TGTGCCAGCAGCCCCCATAGAGGGACAGGGATCACCAATGAGCAGTTCTTC.

This chain uses TRBV27 with TRBJ2-7; no firm D call. The CDR3 has 15 residues. Trimming shortened V by 6 bases and J by 9 bases, and 24 bases separated the two germline ends. CDR1 MNHEY and CDR2 SMNVEV come from the germline V gene (reference sequence). The CDR3 DNA sequence: TGTGCCAGCAGGCCCTTCGGATACTTCCCTGAGCGGCAGTACTTC. It translates to CASRPFGYFPERQYF.

V is TRBV30 and J is TRBJ1-1, with 8 bases identical to TRBD1. Germline trimming cut 5 bases from V and 4 bases from J; bases unmatched to any gene: 6. CDR1 is GTSNPN and CDR2 is SVGIG in the germline V gene (reference sequence). The CDR3 contains 13 residues. CDR3 bases: TGTGCCTGGGGAAGACAGGGGCTCACTGAAGCTTTCTTT. Its translation is CAWGRQGLTEAFF. The whole variable domain, remainder taken from reference TRBV30 and TRBJ1-1, is SQTIHQWPATLVQPVGSPLSLECTVEGTSNPNLYWYRQAAGRGLQLLFYSVGIGQISSEVPQNLSASRPQDRQFILSSKKLLLSDSGFYLCAWGRQGLTEAFFGQGTRLTVV.

The chain has TRBV5-4 and TRBJ2-6; D call uncertain. The V end was cut by 0 bases, the J end by 2 bases, with 9 bases between. The length of the CDR3 is 16 residues. Germline V gene sequence: CDR1 SGHNT, CDR2 YYREEE (reference sequence). CDR3: CASSLDSRAGANVLTF. For the CDR3, the DNA is TGTGCCAGCAGCTTGGATTCCCGGGCTGGGGCCAACGTCCTGACTTTC.

The chain carries TRBV19 and TRBJ1-2; D is perhaps TRBD1 (5 bases). V lost 2 bases and J 3 bases, leaving 7 bases between the germline ends. Germline-derived CDR1 and CDR2 are LNHDA and SQIVND (reference sequence). The CDR3 runs to 13 residues. The CDR3 sequence is CASSIIGDYGYTF. For the CDR3, the DNA is TGTGCCAGTAGTATAATAGGGGACTATGGCTACACCTTC.

As regards this clone: This sample includes further DNA sequences coding for the same CDR3. In nucleotides, the CDR3 is TGTGCCAGCAGCTTGCAGGGCAGCAATCAGCCCCAGCATTTT. It codes for CASSLQGSNQPQHF. This sequence joins TRBV5-6 and TRBJ1-5; TRBD1 might be the D (5 bases). The CDR3 spans 14 residues. Trimming cost V 1 base and J 1 base, with 6 bases left between them. In germline, CDR1 is SGHDT, CDR2 YYEEEE.

With regard to this clone: A junction boundary mismatches the germline segment, possibly from a read error. The chain recombines TRBV6-6 with TRBJ2-3; 10 bases align to TRBD1. CDR3 length: 16 amino acids. In germline, CDR1 is MNHNY, CDR2 SVGAGI (reference sequence). This chain's CDR3 is CASSYSGTGAPDTQYF. The CDR3 coding sequence is TGTGCCAGCAGCTACTCAGGGACAGGGGCCCCAGATACGCAGTATTTT.

V usage is TRBV3-1 (or the pseudogene TRBV3-2) and J usage is TRBJ2-1, with 10 bases lining up with TRBD2. This CDR3 spans 17 amino acids. V was pared by 0 bases and J by 8 bases, with 10 bases of the junction left unmatched. The germline CDR1 and CDR2 sequences are LGHDT and YNNKEL (reference sequence). The CDR3 coding sequence is TGTGCCAGCAGCCAAGATTCGGCTAGCGGGAGTTTATATGAGCAGTTCTTC. Its translation is CASSQDSASGSLYEQFF.

The chain links TRBV15 to TRBJ2-7; TRBD1 might be the D (5 bases). The CDR3 runs 17 residues. The germline V gene encodes CDR1 LNHNV and CDR2 YYDKDF (reference sequence). With 0 bases removed from V and 3 bases from J, the gap between germline ends came to 18 bases. The CDR3 loop reads CATSRDIRTNFYYEQYF. The CDR3 bases are TGTGCCACCAGCAGAGATATAAGGACAAATTTTTACTACGAGCAGTACTTC.

The chain has TRBV9 and TRBJ2-7, with D possibly being TRBD2 (6 bases). The V end was cut by 0 bases, the J end by 2 bases, with 12 bases between. Germline V gene lookup returns CDR1 SGDLS and CDR2 YYNGEE. The CDR3 has 15 amino acids. The CDR3 coding sequence is TGTGCCAGCAGCGTAGGGGGGACTGGTACCTACGAGCAGTACTTC. This sequence encodes CASSVGGTGTYEQYF.

CDR3 in amino acids: CASSPLGGNYGYTF. In nucleotides, the CDR3 is TGTGCCAGCAGTCCCCTGGGGGGGAACTATGGCTACACCTTC. V and J are TRBV2 and TRBJ1-2, with D possibly matching TRBD1 (5 bases). CDR1 SNHLY and CDR2 FYNNEI come from the germline V gene. The CDR3 consists of 14 residues. With 5 bases removed from V and 2 bases from J, the gap between germline ends came to 12 bases. The whole variable domain, remainder taken from reference TRBV2 and TRBJ1-2, is EPEVTQTPSHQVTQMGQEVILRCVPISNHLYFYWYRQILGQKVEFLVSFYNNEISEKSEIFDDQFSVERPDGSNFTLKIRSTKLEDSAMYFCASSPLGGNYGYTFGSGTRLTVV.

The V gene is TRBV7-9, the J gene TRBJ2-5, with TRBD2 matching 15 bases. The CDR3 loop spans 17 amino acids. Germline CDR1 and CDR2: SEHNR and FQNEAQ (reference sequence). Trimming took 5 bases from V and 4 from J; bases not matched to a gene: 8. DNA of the CDR3: TGTGCCAGCAGCCTTTGGACTAGCGGGAGGGCCACAGAGACCCAGTACTTC. It encodes CASSLWTSGRATETQYF.

V is TRBV19 and J is TRBJ2-5; weak D call: TRBD1 (5 bases). Germline V CDR1 and CDR2: LNHDA, SQIVND (reference sequence). The CDR3 is 17 residues long. Trimming stripped 5 bases from V and 5 bases from J, with 24 bases between. CDR3 nucleotides: TGTGCCAGTAGTTCAGCAAGGGGTTGGAGTATAGTGGAGACCCAGTACTTC. This translates into CASSSARGWSIVETQYF.

The J gene is TRBJ2-2, the V gene TRBV3-1 (or the pseudogene TRBV3-2), with 7 positions matching TRBD1. V lost 3 bases and J lost 5; bases outside the gene matches: 3. The length of the CDR3 is 14 residues. Per the germline V gene, CDR1 is LGHDT and CDR2 is YNNKEL (reference sequence). CDR3 DNA: TGTGCCAGCAGCCACGGACAGGCTACCGGGGAGCTGTTTTTT. This gives the protein CASSHGQATGELFF.